The 23 T cell receptor beta chains below were found in one sample sequenced in a study of T cell responses to AZD1222 COVID-19 vaccine (dated by TCRdb to about 2021). Per the publication, the time point label means: baseline before first vaccination. The sample's treatment or condition, from its label and the paper: meningococcal conjugate vaccine given as trial control. Libraries were built with the immunoSEQ multiplex PCR assay. TCRdb re-hosts the immuneACCESS table, in-frame sequences only. Its copies lack some clones; in the studies checked, an unresolved V gene accounts for under half of them, and the cause for the rest is not known. The sample table records about 140,000 clones; about 92% of these occur just once. Approximately 0.96% of the sample is taken by the ten largest. The material sequenced was peripheral blood, taken on day 0 of MenACWY control vaccination. The receptors stem from an adult in good health.

As DNA, the CDR3 is TGCGCCAGCAGCTTGGCCGGGGGACAGTTCACAGATACGCAGTATTTT. Protein: CASSLAGGQFTDTQYF. The chain carries TRBV5-1 and TRBJ2-3, with D possibly matching TRBD1 (7 bases). This CDR3 is built from 16 residues. The germline V and J ends were trimmed by 0 bases and 2 bases, with 13 bases remaining between them. In germline, CDR1 is SGHRS, CDR2 YFSETQ.

The chain links TRBV10-3 to TRBJ1-3; tentative D call: TRBD1 (5 bases). The CDR3 covers 15 residues. Per the germline V gene, CDR1 is ENHRY and CDR2 is SYGVKD. Trimming took off 3 bases at V and 0 bases at J, with 9 bases between the two ends. In nucleotides, the CDR3 is TGTGCCATCAGTGACGACAGCTACTCTGGAAACACCATATATTTT. Its protein is CAISDDSYSGNTIYF.

This clone has just a few counts. The chain links TRBV11-2 to TRBJ2-5, with D uncertain. Germline V gene data show CDR1 as SGHAT and CDR2 as FQNNGV. This CDR3 is built from 11 residues. V lost 5 bases, J lost 5 bases, and 6 bases lay in between. This CDR3 reads CASSQGETQYF. The CDR3 bases are TGTGCCAGCAGCCAAGGGGAGACCCAGTACTTC.

This clone was counted a single time. Other nucleotide sequences in the sample specify the same CDR3. This rearrangement joins TRBV19 to TRBJ1-1; D is ambiguous. The CDR3 runs to 12 residues. With 3 bases removed from V and 5 bases from J, the gap between germline ends came to 7 bases. Germline assignment: CDR1 LNHDA and CDR2 SQIVND (reference sequence). The CDR3 DNA is TGTGCCAGTAGTATGGTAGGGACTGAAGCTTTCTTT. Its protein product is CASSMVGTEAFF.

The rearrangement links TRBV27 to TRBJ1-1; D unclear. V lost 4 bases and J lost 5, with 11 bases in between. The CDR3 loop spans 13 amino acids. CDR1 is MNHEY and CDR2 is SMNVEV in the germline V gene (reference sequence). The CDR3 spells CASSSNLGTEAFF. In nucleotides, the CDR3 is TGTGCCAGCAGTTCCAATTTGGGAACTGAAGCTTTCTTT.

The count of this clone is one. V usage is TRBV7-6 and J usage is TRBJ2-7; 11 bases map to TRBD2. The CDR3 contains 15 residues. V was clipped by 5 bases and J by 3 bases; unmatched bases: 6. Germline lookup yields CDR1 SGHVS and CDR2 FNYEAQ. This CDR3 reads CASSVTSGSIYEQYF. The CDR3 coding sequence is TGTGCCAGCAGCGTAACTAGCGGGAGTATCTACGAGCAGTACTTC.

V usage is TRBV2 and J usage is TRBJ2-5; 13 nucleotides match TRBD2. V was clipped by 3 bases and J by 0 bases; unmatched bases: 4. CDR1 is SNHLY and CDR2 is FYNNEI in the germline V gene. CDR3 length equals 17 residues. The CDR3 reads CASSEPLAGGYQETQYF. CDR3 coding DNA: TGTGCCAGCAGTGAGCCACTAGCGGGGGGGTACCAAGAGACCCAGTACTTC. The variable domain in full, with the rest retrieved from reference TRBV2 and TRBJ2-5, is EPEVTQTPSHQVTQMGQEVILRCVPISNHLYFYWYRQILGQKVEFLVSFYNNEISEKSEIFDDQFSVERPDGSNFTLKIRSTKLEDSAMYFCASSEPLAGGYQETQYFGPGTRLLVL.

The chain has TRBV28 and TRBJ1-4; 7 nucleotides match TRBD1. The CDR3 extends over 15 amino acids. V was pared by 6 bases and J by 3 bases, with 7 bases of the junction left unmatched. The germline V gene has CDR1 MDHEN and CDR2 SYDVKM. The CDR3 DNA is TGTGCCAGCAGGACTAGAGGGACAGCTAATGAAAAACTGTTTTTT. Translated: CASRTRGTANEKLFF. Variable domain in full (rest from reference TRBV28 and TRBJ1-4): DVKVTQSSRYLVKRTGEKVFLECVQDMDHENMFWYRQDPGLGLRLIYFSYDVKMKEKGDIPEGYSVSREKKERFSLILESASTNQTSMYLCASRTRGTANEKLFFGSGTQLSVL.

The chain has TRBV6-5 and TRBJ2-7, with TRBD2 as a possible D gene (5 bases). The CDR3 length is 12 residues. V was pared by 10 bases and J by 4 bases, with 14 bases between. Per germline, CDR1 MNHEY and CDR2 SVGAGI. The CDR3 is CATTGLSYEQYF. Here the CDR3 DNA reads TGTGCCACCACGGGGTTGTCTTACGAGCAGTACTTC.

The genes are TRBV12-3 or TRBV12-4 and TRBJ1-1; 9 bases fit TRBD1. The CDR3 runs to 12 residues. V shed 5 bases, J shed 9 bases, and the junction held 4 bases outside the gene matches. CDR3: CASSGGQGQAFF. The CDR3 coding sequence is TGTGCCAGCAGTGGGGGACAGGGCCAAGCTTTCTTT.

This chain joins TRBV7-9 and TRBJ2-7, with D possibly being TRBD2 (5 bases). The V gene's germline CDR1 is SEHNR and CDR2 FQNEAQ (reference sequence). The CDR3 runs to 16 residues. Trimming stripped 4 bases from V and 5 bases from J, with 21 bases between. The CDR3: CASSSSRDPYPDEQYF. The CDR3 DNA is TGTGCCAGCAGCTCAAGCCGGGATCCCTATCCGGACGAGCAGTACTTC.

The chain couples TRBV2 to TRBJ1-2; TRBD1 is a possible D gene (6 bases). The V gene lost 5 bases and the J gene lost 2 bases, with 9 bases spanning the gap. The germline V gene has CDR1 SNHLY and CDR2 FYNNEI. CDR3 length: 13 amino acids. The CDR3 here is CASSSGQNYGYTF. The CDR3 nucleotides are TGTGCCAGCAGTAGTGGACAGAACTATGGCTACACCTTC. Supplemented by reference TRBV2 and TRBJ1-2, the full variable domain reads EPEVTQTPSHQVTQMGQEVILRCVPISNHLYFYWYRQILGQKVEFLVSFYNNEISEKSEIFDDQFSVERPDGSNFTLKIRSTKLEDSAMYFCASSSGQNYGYTFGSGTRLTVV.

This clone occurred a few times. The CDR3 nucleotides read TGTGCCAGCAGCGCCTACGGATTAGGAAACACCATATATTTT. It is translated as CASSAYGLGNTIYF. This chain uses TRBV5-6 with TRBJ1-3; no definite D call. Germline lookup yields CDR1 SGHDT and CDR2 YYEEEE. V lost 4 bases and J 4 bases, leaving 12 bases between the germline ends. The CDR3 runs to 14 residues.

The J gene is TRBJ1-1, the V gene TRBV18; D might be TRBD1 (6 bases). CDR1 and CDR2 from the germline V gene are KGHSH and LQKENI. The CDR3 totals 15 residues. The V end was cut by 3 bases, the J end by 5 bases, with 16 bases between. For the CDR3, the DNA is TGTGCCAGCTCACCCCGCTCAGGGGAGGGGACTGAAGCTTTCTTT. Residues: CASSPRSGEGTEAFF.

The J gene is TRBJ1-2, the V gene TRBV6-4; 11 bases are shared with TRBD1. This CDR3 is built from 15 residues. Germline V gene sequence: CDR1 MRHNA, CDR2 SNTAGT. With 0 bases clipped from V and 8 bases from J, the junction kept 5 bases outside the gene matches. Here the CDR3 DNA reads TGTGCCAGCAGTGACTCTTGGACAGGGGGCGGAGGCTACACCTTC. This gives the protein CASSDSWTGGGGYTF.

This rearrangement joins TRBV19 to TRBJ2-6; D is unclear. The V gene's germline CDR1 is LNHDA and CDR2 SQIVND (reference sequence). There are 14 residues in the CDR3. The V and J ends lost 3 bases and 0 bases respectively, with 3 bases between them. This CDR3 reads CASSIYSGANVLTF. DNA for the CDR3: TGTGCCAGTAGTATCTACTCTGGGGCCAACGTCCTGACTTTC.

The chain has TRBV7-9 and TRBJ1-2; perhaps TRBD1 as D (5 bases). Deletions cut 5 bases from V and 8 bases from J, with 15 bases between. CDR1 and CDR2 from the germline V gene are SEHNR and FQNEAQ (reference sequence). The CDR3 is 13 residues long. CDR3 bases: TGTGCCAGCAGCCAAGGCGGGGCTTGGGGCTACACCTTC. Its protein product is CASSQGGAWGYTF.

The chain uses TRBV9 and TRBJ1-1, with 9 bases matching TRBD1. CDR3 length: 15 residues. The germline V gene has CDR1 SGDLS and CDR2 YYNGEE. Trimming cost V 4 bases and J 0 bases; bases outside gene matches: 4. The CDR3 region is CASSPGTGMNTEAFF. CDR3 DNA sequence: TGTGCCAGCAGCCCCGGGACAGGGATGAACACTGAAGCTTTCTTT.

The rearrangement joins TRBV5-5 to TRBJ2-6; either TRBD1 or TRBD2 may fit D (5 bases each). V shed 4 bases and J shed 0 bases, with 17 bases lying between them. The CDR3 covers 18 residues. CDR1 is SGHKS and CDR2 is YYEKEE in the germline V gene (reference sequence). Here the CDR3 DNA reads TGTGCCAGCAGCGGGGGAAGGTCTGTCAGCTCTGGGGCCAACGTCCTGACTTTC. It encodes CASSGGRSVSSGANVLTF. The variable domain in full, completed from reference TRBV5-5 and TRBJ2-6, reads DAGVTQSPTHLIKTRGQQVTLRCSPISGHKSVSWYQQVLGQGPQFIFQYYEKEERGRGNFPDRFSARQFPNYSSELNVNALLLGDSALYLCASSGGRSVSSGANVLTFGAGSRLTVL.

The rearrangement uses TRBV2 and TRBJ2-3; 8 bases line up with TRBD1. This CDR3 spans 14 amino acids. Germline-derived CDR1 and CDR2 are SNHLY and FYNNEI. The V and J ends lost 7 bases and 0 bases, in that order; junction bases with no gene match: 3. CDR3 DNA sequence: TGTGCCAGCACCCGGACAGGGAGCACAGATACGCAGTATTTT. This codes for CASTRTGSTDTQYF.

The chain has TRBV7-3 and TRBJ2-3; 9 bases line up with TRBD2. Germline values: CDR1 SGHTA, CDR2 FQGTGA. CDR3 length: 14 residues. The J segment lost 5 bases and the V segment lost 6 bases, leaving 6 bases of the junction unmatched. The DNA for the CDR3 is TGTGCCAGCAGGTTTAGCGGGAGCGGAGATACGCAGTATTTT. It specifies CASRFSGSGDTQYF.

V is TRBV5-4 and J is TRBJ2-7, with D unresolved. Germline assignment: CDR1 SGHNT and CDR2 YYREEE (reference sequence). V dropped 3 bases and J dropped 6 bases, with 13 bases sitting between them. This CDR3 has 13 residues. The CDR3 loop is CASSSMTGPEQYF. For the CDR3, the DNA is TGTGCCAGCAGCTCCATGACGGGTCCCGAGCAGTACTTC.

This chain links TRBV29-1 with TRBJ1-1; 9 positions agree with TRBD1. The trim removed 1 base at V and 5 bases at J, leaving 2 bases unmatched. The CDR3 totals 13 residues. CDR1 SQVTM and CDR2 ANQGSEA come from the germline V gene. The CDR3, as DNA: TGCAGCGTTGAAGGGACAGGGGAGACTGAAGCTTTCTTT. Translating it yields CSVEGTGETEAFF.